This T cell receptor (beta chain) was captured in a study of breast tumors, draining lymph nodes, adjacent tissues. Overall study results and limits: Tumor T cell lymph node origin was a supported hypothesis, not proven.

The lymph nodes were axillary draining lymph nodes from breast cancer patients. This clonotype has ten or more counts. Its specificity is not known. TCRdb re-called the multiplex PCR reads through MiXCR, storing one row per CDR3 protein. The repertoire holds approximately 180,000 distinct CDR3 sequences, with about 33% as singletons. This TCR was recovered from a female donor with breast cancer. Some clones in this sample may be carry-over from other donors' samples. The sequenced sample was axillary lymph node tissue.

The CDR3 region has the DNA TGCAGCGTTGATATGGACAGGGCGGAGAGCTATGGCTACACCTTC. Its protein is CSVDMDRAESYGYTF. The chain employs TRBV29-1 and TRBJ1-2, with 8 bases identical to TRBD1. The V segment lost 3 bases and the J segment 4 bases; nucleotides outside the gene matches: 10. This CDR3 contains 15 residues. Germline CDR1 SQVTM, CDR2 ANQGSEA.